The 21 T cell receptor beta chains presented below share a single source sample, sequenced in a study of T cells in Graves' hyperthyroidism and ophthalmopathy. RNA transcripts yielded amplified TCR beta CDR3 regions. HTBI primers were the set used in a first-round RT-PCR of the TCR CDR3. TCRdb analysed the multiplex PCR reads with MiXCR anew, one entry per CDR3 protein. The sample lists 90,000 to 120,000 distinct CDR3 sequences, roughly 15% occurring once. The sample comprised blood. The receptor source for this set is a woman between 45 and 60 years old with Graves' hyperthyroidism.

This clonotype was counted at least ten times. This rearrangement joins TRBV20-1 to TRBJ1-1; D is perhaps TRBD1 (5 bases). CDR3 length: 13 amino acids. With 1 base removed from V and 1 base from J, the gap between germline ends came to 7 bases. The germline gives CDR1 DFQATT, CDR2 SNEGSKA (reference sequence). CDR3 in amino acids: CSARAQGNTEAFF. The CDR3 DNA reads TGCAGTGCTAGAGCCCAGGGGAACACTGAAGCTTTCTTT.

This clonotype was found many times. The chain carries TRBV10-3 and TRBJ2-3; D is possibly TRBD2 (5 bases). V dropped 3 bases and J dropped 5 bases, with 9 bases sitting between them. Germline V gives CDR1 ENHRY, CDR2 SYGVKD. The length of the CDR3 is 13 residues. CDR3 sequence (DNA): TGTGCCATCAGTGACACTAGTGGAGATACGCAGTATTTT. It encodes CAISDTSGDTQYF.

This clonotype was seen ten or more times. The chain has TRBV7-2 and TRBJ1-6, with D possibly being TRBD1 (6 bases). CDR3 size: 15 residues. Deletions cut 3 bases from V and 4 bases from J, with 10 bases between. Germline-derived CDR1 and CDR2 are SGHTA and FQGNSA. The CDR3 coding sequence is TGTGCCAGCAGCTTCCAGGGGTCGTATAATTCACCCCTCCACTTT. It translates to CASSFQGSYNSPLHF. The full variable domain, in which reference TRBV7-2 and TRBJ1-6 provide the parts outside the CDR3, is GAGVSQSPSNKVTEKGKDVELRCDPISGHTALYWYRQSLGQGLEFLIYFQGNSAPDKSGLPSDRFSAERTGGSVSTLTIQRTQQEDSAVYLCASSFQGSYNSPLHFGNGTRLTVT.

The genes are TRBV28 and TRBJ2-5, with 11 bases identical to TRBD1. The CDR3 loop spans 15 amino acids. Per the germline V gene, CDR1 is MDHEN and CDR2 is SYDVKM. Trimming at V came to 2 bases and at J to 5 bases, leaving 4 bases not matched to a gene. The chain's CDR3 is CASSLAGTGGETQYF. CDR3 in DNA: TGTGCCAGCAGTTTAGCCGGGACAGGGGGTGAGACCCAGTACTTC.

CDR3 residues: CAISESRGRGYSNQPQHF. CDR3 bases: TGTGCCATCAGTGAGTCCCGGGGCAGGGGCTATAGCAATCAGCCCCAGCATTTT. J is TRBJ1-5 and V is TRBV10-3, with a possible D match to TRBD1 (6 bases). The germline V gene has CDR1 ENHRY and CDR2 SYGVKD. This CDR3 spans 18 amino acids. The V end was cut by 0 bases, the J end by 0 bases, with 15 bases between.

This clonotype was recorded many times. The chain combines TRBV19 with TRBJ1-1; 7 bases are a match to TRBD1. The germline V gene encodes CDR1 LNHDA and CDR2 SQIVND (reference sequence). Trimming cost V 7 bases and J 7 bases; bases outside gene matches: 15. The CDR3 covers 15 residues. The CDR3 nucleotides are TGTGCCAGTACGTACCCCCGGTGGGACAGCCTTGAAGCTTTCTTT. Its protein is CASTYPRWDSLEAFF.

As for this clonotype: A read error is possible here, since a much larger clone lies one base away. This chain links TRBV20-1 with TRBJ2-1; 13 nucleotides match TRBD2. J lost 7 bases, V lost 5 bases, and 2 bases had no gene match. Looked up from germline, CDR1 is DFQATT and CDR2 is SNEGSKA (reference sequence). CDR3 length equals 13 residues. The CDR3 region is CSAWTSGGNEQFF. The CDR3 coding sequence is TGCAGTGCTTGGACTAGCGGGGGAAATGAGCAGTTCTTC.

On this clonotype: A much larger clone lies one base from this, so it may be a read error. The conserved phenylalanine or tryptophan normally closing the CDR3 is absent here, so this likely arose from a read error. This chain joins TRBV18 and TRBJ2-3, with TRBD2 matching 8 bases. CDR1 and CDR2 from the germline V gene are KGHSH and LQKENI. With 3 bases clipped from V and 1 base from J, the junction kept 3 bases outside the gene matches. The CDR3 is 15 amino acids. Here the CDR3 DNA reads TGTGCCAGCTCACCGGCAGCGGGAGGCACAGATACGCAGTATTAT. Translating gives CASSPAAGGTDTQYY.

This clonotype has only a few counts. This chain joins TRBV4-1 and TRBJ2-1, with 10 bases fitting TRBD2. The CDR3 length is 16 residues. Per the germline V gene, CDR1 is MGHRA and CDR2 is YSYEKL. Losses at the gene ends were 0 bases for V and 8 bases for J; bases not matched to a gene: 7. CDR3 in amino acids: CASSQDKASGSYEQFF. As DNA, the CDR3 is TGCGCCAGCAGCCAAGATAAGGCTAGCGGGAGCTATGAGCAGTTCTTC.

This clonotype came up many times. This chain links TRBV30 with TRBJ1-1; 7 bases are shared with TRBD1. This CDR3 spans 12 amino acids. Per germline, CDR1 GTSNPN and CDR2 SVGIG (reference sequence). The trim removed 4 bases at V and 5 bases at J, leaving 4 bases unmatched. This chain's CDR3 is CAWTRGGTEAFF. CDR3 DNA sequence: TGTGCCTGGACCAGGGGGGGTACTGAAGCTTTCTTT.

This clonotype was seen at least ten times. V is TRBV4-1 and J is TRBJ1-4; 7 nucleotides agree with TRBD1. The CDR3 covers 16 residues. The ends lost 0 bases at V and 5 bases at J; junction bases unmatched: 6. Germline V lookup: CDR1 MGHRA, CDR2 YSYEKL. As DNA, the CDR3 is TGCGCCAGCAGCCAAGACCCGGGACAGCTAAATGAAAAACTGTTTTTT. Its translation is CASSQDPGQLNEKLFF.

This clonotype was seen ten or more times. The CDR3 sequence is CSASEMNNQPQHF. In nucleotides, the CDR3 is TGCAGTGCTAGCGAAATGAACAATCAGCCCCAGCATTTT. The rearrangement joins TRBV20-1 to TRBJ1-5; D not resolved. The CDR3 totals 13 residues. The V gene lost 3 bases and the J gene lost 3 bases, with 9 bases spanning the gap. The germline gives CDR1 DFQATT, CDR2 SNEGSKA (reference sequence).

This clonotype was counted between two and nine times. V is TRBV28 and J is TRBJ2-7; D may be TRBD1 or TRBD2 (6 bases each). The germline CDR1 and CDR2 sequences are MDHEN and SYDVKM. This CDR3 has 17 residues. V lost 6 bases and J 4 bases, leaving 25 bases between the germline ends. CDR3 in DNA: TGTGCCAGCAGATCCCGGGCCGCCCGAGGGGGGACATACGAGCAGTACTTC. Translating gives CASRSRAARGGTYEQYF.

This clonotype was recorded many times. The chain recombines TRBV6-5 with TRBJ1-1, with 7 nucleotides matching TRBD1. The CDR3 runs 14 residues. V was clipped by 0 bases and J by 6 bases; unmatched bases: 4. Per the germline V gene, CDR1 is MNHEY and CDR2 is SVGAGI. This CDR3 is CASSYSGGQPEAFF. The CDR3 nucleotides are TGTGCCAGCAGTTACTCGGGGGGACAGCCTGAAGCTTTCTTT.

This clonotype was seen at least ten times. The chain uses TRBV12-3 or TRBV12-4 and TRBJ1-2, with 8 bases fitting TRBD1. Trimming at V came to 6 bases and at J to 4 bases, leaving 4 bases not matched to a gene. The CDR3 is 13 amino acids. This CDR3 reads CASRRQGSYGYTF. As DNA, the CDR3 is TGTGCCAGCAGACGACAGGGGAGCTATGGCTACACCTTC.

This clonotype was seen at least ten times. The V and J genes are TRBV28 and TRBJ2-5; 12 nucleotides align to TRBD1. Per the germline V gene, CDR1 is MDHEN and CDR2 is SYDVKM. With V trimmed by 6 bases and J by 6 bases, 14 bases remained unmatched. The CDR3 sequence is 17 residues long. CDR3 DNA: TGTGCCAGCAGCCTAGAGCCGGGACAGGGGGCTGGGAAGACCCAGTACTTC. It encodes CASSLEPGQGAGKTQYF.

This clonotype was detected ten times or more. The chain carries TRBV10-3 and TRBJ2-7, with no clear D. The V gene's germline CDR1 is ENHRY and CDR2 SYGVKD. The CDR3 extends over 13 amino acids. Trimming cost V 8 bases and J 6 bases, with 17 bases left between them. The CDR3 sequence: CAISADQRSEQYF. DNA of the CDR3: TGTGCCATCTCGGCGGACCAAAGGTCCGAGCAGTACTTC.

This clonotype has at least ten counts. V is TRBV7-6 and J is TRBJ2-3; D might be TRBD1 (6 bases). The germline CDR1 and CDR2 sequences are SGHVS and FNYEAQ. V was cut by 3 bases and J by 5 bases, with 12 bases left in between. The CDR3 consists of 14 residues. CDR3 DNA: TGTGCCAGCAGCTTTCGTGGGGGCGAAGATACGCAGTATTTT. As protein: CASSFRGGEDTQYF.

This sequence joins TRBV6-2 or TRBV6-3 and TRBJ2-2, with 8 nucleotides matching TRBD1. CDR1 is MNHEY, CDR2 SVGEGT, per germline. The CDR3 extends over 17 amino acids. The V and J ends lost 6 bases and 1 base, in that order; junction bases with no gene match: 10. CDR3 DNA sequence: TGTGCCAGCAGCCAAGGCCAGGGGGCCAAGAACACCGGGGAGCTGTTTTTT. It yields the protein CASSQGQGAKNTGELFF.

This clonotype was picked up many times. CDR3 sequence reads: CATSRARDSGIEQFF. As DNA, the CDR3 is TGTGCCACCAGCAGAGCGAGGGATAGCGGGATTGAGCAGTTCTTC. V usage is TRBV15 and J usage is TRBJ2-1, with TRBD2 identical over 8 bases. V lost 1 base, J lost 9 bases, and 8 bases stayed unmatched. The CDR3 is 15 residues long. The germline V gene has CDR1 LNHNV and CDR2 YYDKDF (reference sequence).

This clonotype has a count of ten or more. The chain combines TRBV6-1 with TRBJ2-5, with D uncertain. The CDR3 is 13 amino acids. CDR1 is MNHNS, CDR2 SASEGT, per germline. The V end lost 4 bases, the J end lost 5 bases, and 11 bases lay between the germline ends. DNA for the CDR3: TGTGCCAGCAGTGCGAGATCTCGGGAGACCCAGTACTTC. Translated: CASSARSRETQYF.